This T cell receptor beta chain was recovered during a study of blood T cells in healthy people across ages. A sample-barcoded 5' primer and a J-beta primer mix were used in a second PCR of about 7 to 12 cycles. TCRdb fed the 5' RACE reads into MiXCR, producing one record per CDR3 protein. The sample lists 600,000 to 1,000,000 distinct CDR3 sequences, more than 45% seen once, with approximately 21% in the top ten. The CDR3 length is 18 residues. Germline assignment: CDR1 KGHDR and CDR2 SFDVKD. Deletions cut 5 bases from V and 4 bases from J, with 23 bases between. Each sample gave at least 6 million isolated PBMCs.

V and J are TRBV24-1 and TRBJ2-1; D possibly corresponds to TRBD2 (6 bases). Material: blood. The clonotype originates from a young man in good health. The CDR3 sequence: CATSGPGVGKEIYNEQFF. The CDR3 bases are TGTGCCACCAGTGGGCCGGGGGTCGGGAAGGAGATTTACAATGAGCAGTTCTTC.